The next 6 T cell receptor beta chains were all read from a single sample in a study of CXCR3-negative and CXCR3-positive naive CD8 T cells. Researchers prepared the TRB cDNA libraries using 5' RACE with UMI labels. One entry per CDR3 protein, without DNA, is what TCRdb gives after re-calling the 5' RACE reads. This sample's table reports about 9,600 distinct CDR3 sequences. The sample comprised naive CXCR3- CD8+ T cells from blood. Indicated subset: CD45RO-CCR7+CD27+CD95- naive CD8+ T cells lacking CXCR3 (TNR3-). Receptor source: a human donor in good health. Some clones in this sample may be carry-over from other donors' samples.

By frequency, this clonotype registers medium-sized (0.01 to 0.1%). The chain employs TRBV28 and TRBJ1-5; TCRdb's assignment of TRBD1 cannot be checked, as there is no DNA. This CDR3 contains 15 residues. The germline V gene encodes CDR1 MDHEN and CDR2 SYDVKM. CDR3 region: CASSLNRGSNQPQHF.

This clonotype is identified as medium-sized (0.01 to 0.1%) from frequency. V gene TRBV12-5 combines with J gene TRBJ2-3; checking the TCRdb D call of TRBD1 is not possible without DNA. This CDR3 region has 12 residues. Germline V lookup: CDR1 LGHNT, CDR2 FRNRAP. CDR3 loop: CASRTDTDTQYF.

Frequency places this clonotype as medium-sized. V and J are TRBV4-2 and TRBJ1-1. This CDR3 is built from 14 residues. Germline V gives CDR1 LGHNA, CDR2 YNFKEQ. The CDR3 reads CASSQVPENTEAFF.

The chain couples TRBV20-1 to TRBJ2-3; with no DNA, the TCRdb D assignment of TRBD2 cannot be verified. Germline V gives CDR1 DFQATT, CDR2 SNEGSKA (reference sequence). The length of the CDR3 is 18 residues. The CDR3 protein is CSARGVAAHNWGTDTQYF.

The genes are TRBV5-6 and TRBJ1-5; with no DNA, the TCRdb D assignment of TRBD1 cannot be verified. The germline V gene encodes CDR1 SGHDT and CDR2 YYEEEE. This CDR3 contains 15 residues. This chain's CDR3 is CASSAGTGGNQPQHF.

CDR3: CSSSSSTSGSSLRFF. This sequence joins TRBV19 and TRBJ2-1; TCRdb gives TRBD2 as the D gene, but with no DNA this cannot be confirmed. The CDR3 length is 15 residues. CDR1 LNHDA and CDR2 SQIVND come from the germline V gene (reference sequence).